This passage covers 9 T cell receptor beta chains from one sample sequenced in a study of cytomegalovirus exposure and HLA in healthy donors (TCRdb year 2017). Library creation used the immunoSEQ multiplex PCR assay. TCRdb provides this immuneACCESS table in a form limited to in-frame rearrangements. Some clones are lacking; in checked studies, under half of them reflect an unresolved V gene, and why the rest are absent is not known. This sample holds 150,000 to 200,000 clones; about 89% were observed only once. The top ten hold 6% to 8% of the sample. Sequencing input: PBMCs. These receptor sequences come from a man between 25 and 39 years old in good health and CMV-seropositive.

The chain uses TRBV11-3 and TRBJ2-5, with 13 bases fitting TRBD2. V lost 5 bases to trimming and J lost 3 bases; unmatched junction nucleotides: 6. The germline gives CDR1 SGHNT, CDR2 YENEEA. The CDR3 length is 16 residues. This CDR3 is CASSQGLAGTEETQYF. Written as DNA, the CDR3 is TGTGCCAGCAGCCAGGGACTAGCGGGGACCGAAGAGACCCAGTACTTC.

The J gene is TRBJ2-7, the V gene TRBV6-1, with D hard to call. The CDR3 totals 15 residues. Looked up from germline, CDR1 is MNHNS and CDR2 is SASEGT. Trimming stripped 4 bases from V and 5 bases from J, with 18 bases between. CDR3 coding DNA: TGTGCCAGCAGTGGCTGGACGGAGCGTGTGGACGAGCAGTACTTC. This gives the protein CASSGWTERVDEQYF.

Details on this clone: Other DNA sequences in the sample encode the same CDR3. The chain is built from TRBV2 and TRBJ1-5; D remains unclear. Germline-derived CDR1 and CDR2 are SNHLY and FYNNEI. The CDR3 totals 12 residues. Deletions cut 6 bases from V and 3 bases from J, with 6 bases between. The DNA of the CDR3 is TGTGCCAGCAGCGCCGACAATCAGCCCCAGCATTTT. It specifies CASSADNQPQHF.

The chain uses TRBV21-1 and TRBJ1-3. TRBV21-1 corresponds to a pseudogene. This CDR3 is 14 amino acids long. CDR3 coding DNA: TGTGCCAGCAGCTGGAACAACCCTCGAAACACCATATATTTT. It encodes CASSWNNPRNTIYF.

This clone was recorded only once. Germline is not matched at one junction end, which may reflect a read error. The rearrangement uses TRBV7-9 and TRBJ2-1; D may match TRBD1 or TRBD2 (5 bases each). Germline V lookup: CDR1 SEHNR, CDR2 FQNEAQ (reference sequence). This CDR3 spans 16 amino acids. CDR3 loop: CASSLAGRSPYNEQFF. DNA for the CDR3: TGTGCCAGCAGCCTAGCAGGGCGGTCTCCCTACAATGAGCAGTTCTTC.

The DNA for the CDR3 is TGTGCCAGCAGTCGAGACAGATTGGGAAACACCATATATTTT. Protein sequence: CASSRDRLGNTIYF. This chain links TRBV27 with TRBJ1-3, with a possible D match to TRBD1 (5 bases). Between the trimmed V and J ends, which lost 5 bases and 4 bases, there was a span of 12 bases. Germline loops: CDR1 MNHEY, CDR2 SMNVEV (reference sequence). This CDR3 spans 14 amino acids.

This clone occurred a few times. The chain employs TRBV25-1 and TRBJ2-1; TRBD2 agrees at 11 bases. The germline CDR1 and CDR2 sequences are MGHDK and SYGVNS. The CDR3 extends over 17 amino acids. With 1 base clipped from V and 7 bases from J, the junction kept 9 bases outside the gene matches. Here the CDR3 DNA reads TGTGCCAGCAGTGAATCAAGGGGGGGACTAGCGGTTAATGAGCAGTTCTTC. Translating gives CASSESRGGLAVNEQFF.

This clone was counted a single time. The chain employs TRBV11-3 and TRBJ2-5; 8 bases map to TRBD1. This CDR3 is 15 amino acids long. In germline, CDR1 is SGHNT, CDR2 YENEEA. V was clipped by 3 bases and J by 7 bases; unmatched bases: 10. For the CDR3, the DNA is TGTGCCAGCAGCTTGGATTCAACAGGGACAGGGACCCAGTACTTC. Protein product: CASSLDSTGTGTQYF. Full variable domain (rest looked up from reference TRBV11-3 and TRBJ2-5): EAGVVQSPRYKIIEKKQPVAFWCNPISGHNTLYWYLQNLGQGPELLIRYENEEAVDDSQLPKDRFSAERLKGVDSTLKIQPAELGDSAVYLCASSLDSTGTGTQYFGPGTRLLVL.

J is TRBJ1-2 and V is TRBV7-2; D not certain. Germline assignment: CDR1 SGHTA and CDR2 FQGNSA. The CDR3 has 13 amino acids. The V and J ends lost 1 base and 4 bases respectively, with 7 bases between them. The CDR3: CASSLVSLYGYTF. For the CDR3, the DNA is TGTGCCAGCAGCTTAGTGTCCCTCTATGGCTACACCTTC.